One TCR beta chain is described in this entry. What it recognizes is unknown. The entry originates in a study of PD-1 blockade in classical Hodgkin lymphoma. The patients all showed relapse after autologous stem cell transplantation, while their brentuximab vedotin exposure varied. General observations from the study: Reported baseline diversity: healthy donors highest, relapsed/refractory patients lowest. In CD4+ cells, TCR diversity went up significantly by C4D1, but in CD8+ cells it did not.

Sequenced by immunoSEQ multiplex PCR; TCRdb stores in-frame clones only, minus some. The sample includes over 15,000 clones, 75% to 85% of them seen just once. The sample consisted of peripheral blood mononuclear cells (PBMCs), taken before the second cycle of nivolumab. This clonotype originated in a human donor with classical Hodgkin lymphoma.

DNA of the CDR3: TGTGCCAGCAGTGCCATGACAGGGAGTAATGAAAAACTGTTTTTT. This translates into CASSAMTGSNEKLFF. The V gene is TRBV6-1, the J gene TRBJ1-4; 7 bases agree with TRBD1. CDR3 length: 15 amino acids. V lost 4 bases to trimming and J lost 4 bases; unmatched junction nucleotides: 6. CDR1 is MNHNS and CDR2 is SASEGT in the germline V gene.